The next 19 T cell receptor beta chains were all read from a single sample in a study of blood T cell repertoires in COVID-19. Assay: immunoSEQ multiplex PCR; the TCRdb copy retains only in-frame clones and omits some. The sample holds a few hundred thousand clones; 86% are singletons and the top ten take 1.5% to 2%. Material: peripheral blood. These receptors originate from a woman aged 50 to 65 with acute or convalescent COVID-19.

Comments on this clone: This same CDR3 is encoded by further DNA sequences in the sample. The DNA for the CDR3 is TGTGCCAGCAGTAGGGGTGGAAACACCATATATTTT. As protein: CASSRGGNTIYF. The J gene is TRBJ1-3, the V gene TRBV12-3 or TRBV12-4; D might be TRBD1 (5 bases). The V and J ends lost 5 bases and 3 bases respectively, with 5 bases between them. This CDR3 is 12 amino acids long.

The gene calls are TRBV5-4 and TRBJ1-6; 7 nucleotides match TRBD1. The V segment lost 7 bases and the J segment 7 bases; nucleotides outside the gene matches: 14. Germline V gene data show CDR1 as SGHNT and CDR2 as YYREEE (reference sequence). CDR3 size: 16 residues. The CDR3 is CASGNRDRDRNSPLHF. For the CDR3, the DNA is TGTGCCAGCGGAAACCGGGACAGAGATAGAAATTCACCCCTCCACTTT.

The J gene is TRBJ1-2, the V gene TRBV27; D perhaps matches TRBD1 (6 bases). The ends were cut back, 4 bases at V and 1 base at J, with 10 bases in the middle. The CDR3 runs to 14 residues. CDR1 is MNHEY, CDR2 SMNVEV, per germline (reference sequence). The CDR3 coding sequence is TGTGCCAGCAGTTCTAACAGGGTTAACTATGGCTACACCTTC. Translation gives CASSSNRVNYGYTF.

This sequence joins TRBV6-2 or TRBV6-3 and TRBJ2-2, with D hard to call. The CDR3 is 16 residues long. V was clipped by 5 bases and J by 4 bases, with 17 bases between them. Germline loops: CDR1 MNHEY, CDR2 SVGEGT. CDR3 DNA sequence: TGTGCCAGCAGTACCATAGTACCGGTCTCCACCGGGGAGCTGTTTTTT. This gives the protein CASSTIVPVSTGELFF.

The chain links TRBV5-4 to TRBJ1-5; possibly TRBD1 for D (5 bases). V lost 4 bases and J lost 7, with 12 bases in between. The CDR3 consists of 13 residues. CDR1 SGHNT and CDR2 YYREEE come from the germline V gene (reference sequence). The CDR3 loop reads CASSLTPGQPQHF. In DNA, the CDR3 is TGTGCCAGCAGCCTCACCCCAGGGCAGCCCCAGCATTTT.

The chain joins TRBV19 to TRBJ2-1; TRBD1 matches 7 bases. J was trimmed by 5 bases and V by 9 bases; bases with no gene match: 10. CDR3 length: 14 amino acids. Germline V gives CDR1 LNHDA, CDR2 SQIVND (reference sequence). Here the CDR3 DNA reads TGTGCCAGCACCAAAGTGGGGACAGACAATGAGCAGTTCTTC. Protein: CASTKVGTDNEQFF.

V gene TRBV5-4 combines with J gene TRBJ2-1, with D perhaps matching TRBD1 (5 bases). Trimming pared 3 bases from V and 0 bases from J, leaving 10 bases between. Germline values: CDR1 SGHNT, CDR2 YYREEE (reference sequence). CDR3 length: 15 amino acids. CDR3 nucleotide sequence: TGTGCCAGCAGCTCGCGACAGCGCTCCTACAATGAGCAGTTCTTC. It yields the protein CASSSRQRSYNEQFF. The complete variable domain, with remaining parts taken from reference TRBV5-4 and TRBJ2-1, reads ETGVTQSPTHLIKTRGQQVTLRCSSQSGHNTVSWYQQALGQGPQFIFQYYREEENGRGNFPPRFSGLQFPNYSSELNVNALELDDSALYLCASSSRQRSYNEQFFGPGTRLTVL.

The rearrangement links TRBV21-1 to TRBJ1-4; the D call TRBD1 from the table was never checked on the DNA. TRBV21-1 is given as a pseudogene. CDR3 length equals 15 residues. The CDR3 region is CASSRRTVEEEKLFF. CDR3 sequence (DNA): TGTGCCAGCAGCAGAAGGACAGTGGAGGAGGAAAAACTGTTTTTT.

The DNA of the CDR3 is TGTGCCAGCAGCTTAGATCTGCGAACCGGGGAGCTGTTTTTT. It yields the protein CASSLDLRTGELFF. The rearrangement uses TRBV11-2 and TRBJ2-2; D is unclear. CDR3 size: 14 residues. The germline CDR1 and CDR2 sequences are SGHAT and FQNNGV. The ends were cut back, 0 bases at V and 5 bases at J, with 7 bases in the middle.

CDR3 nucleotide sequence: TGCGCCAGCAAACCAAGTTTGACCGGGACACTCTACGAGCAGTACTTC. Its translation is CASKPSLTGTLYEQYF. The chain combines TRBV5-1 with TRBJ2-7, with a weak D call TRBD1 (6 bases). V was cut by 6 bases and J by 3 bases, with 22 bases left in between. Per germline, CDR1 SGHRS and CDR2 YFSETQ. The CDR3 runs to 16 residues.

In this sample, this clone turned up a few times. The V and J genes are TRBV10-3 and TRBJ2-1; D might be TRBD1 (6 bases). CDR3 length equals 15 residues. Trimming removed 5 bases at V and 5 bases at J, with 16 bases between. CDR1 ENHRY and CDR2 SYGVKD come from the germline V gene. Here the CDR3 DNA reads TGTGCCATCAGTCAACAGGGTACGATAAACAATGAGCAGTTCTTC. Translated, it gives CAISQQGTINNEQFF.

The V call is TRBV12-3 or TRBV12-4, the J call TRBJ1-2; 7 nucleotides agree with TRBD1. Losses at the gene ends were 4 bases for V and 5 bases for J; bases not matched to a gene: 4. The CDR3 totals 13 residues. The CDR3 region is CASSYRDRYGYTF. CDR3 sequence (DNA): TGTGCCAGCAGTTACCGGGACAGATATGGCTACACCTTC.

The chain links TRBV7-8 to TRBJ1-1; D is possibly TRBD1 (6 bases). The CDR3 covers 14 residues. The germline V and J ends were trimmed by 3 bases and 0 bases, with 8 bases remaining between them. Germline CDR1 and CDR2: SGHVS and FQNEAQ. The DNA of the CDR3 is TGTGCCAGCAGCTTCGACAGGATGAACACTGAAGCTTTCTTT. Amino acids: CASSFDRMNTEAFF.

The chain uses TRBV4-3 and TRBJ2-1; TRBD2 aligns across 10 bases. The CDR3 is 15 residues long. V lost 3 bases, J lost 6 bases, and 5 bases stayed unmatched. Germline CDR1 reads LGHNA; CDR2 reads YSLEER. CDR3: CASSQGLATGNEQFF. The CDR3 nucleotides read TGCGCCAGCAGCCAGGGACTAGCGACGGGCAATGAGCAGTTCTTC.

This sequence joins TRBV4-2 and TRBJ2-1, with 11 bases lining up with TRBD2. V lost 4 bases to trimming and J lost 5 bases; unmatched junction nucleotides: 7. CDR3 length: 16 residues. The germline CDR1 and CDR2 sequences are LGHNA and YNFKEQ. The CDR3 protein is CASSPVAGGPNNEQFF. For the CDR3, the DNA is TGTGCCAGCAGCCCCGTAGCGGGAGGGCCGAACAATGAGCAGTTCTTC.

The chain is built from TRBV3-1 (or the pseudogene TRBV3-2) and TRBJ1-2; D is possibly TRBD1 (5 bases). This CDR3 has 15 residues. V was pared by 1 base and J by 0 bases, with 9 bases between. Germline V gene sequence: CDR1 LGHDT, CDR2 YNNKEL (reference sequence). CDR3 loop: CASSQATGPNYGYTF. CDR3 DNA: TGTGCCAGCAGCCAAGCAACAGGTCCTAACTATGGCTACACCTTC.

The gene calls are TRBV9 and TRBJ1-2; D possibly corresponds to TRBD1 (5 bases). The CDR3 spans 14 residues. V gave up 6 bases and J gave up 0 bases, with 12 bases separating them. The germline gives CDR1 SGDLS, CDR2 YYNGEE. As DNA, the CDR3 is TGTGCCAGCACCCCAGGGATACCTAACTATGGCTACACCTTC. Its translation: CASTPGIPNYGYTF.

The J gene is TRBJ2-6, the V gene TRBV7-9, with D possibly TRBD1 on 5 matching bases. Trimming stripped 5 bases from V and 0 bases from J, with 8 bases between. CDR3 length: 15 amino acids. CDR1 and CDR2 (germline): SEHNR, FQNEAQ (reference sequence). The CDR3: CASSRQYSGANVLTF. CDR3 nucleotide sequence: TGTGCCAGCAGCCGACAGTACTCTGGGGCCAACGTCCTGACTTTC.

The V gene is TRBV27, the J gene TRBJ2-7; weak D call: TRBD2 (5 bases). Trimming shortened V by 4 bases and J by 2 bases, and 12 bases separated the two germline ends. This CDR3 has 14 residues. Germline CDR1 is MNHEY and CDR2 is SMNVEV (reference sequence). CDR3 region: CASSSTDFTYEQYF. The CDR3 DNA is TGTGCCAGCAGTTCGACGGACTTTACCTACGAGCAGTACTTC.